The rows below give T cell receptor beta chains drawn from one sample of a study of cytomegalovirus exposure and HLA in healthy donors. Assay used: immunoSEQ multiplex PCR; TCRdb lists only in-frame clones, some missing. Found here are 160,000 or so clones, around 82% of them singletons; the top ten hold around 5.7%. Sequenced: PBMCs. Source of these receptors: a man in his forties in good health and CMV-seronegative. Both conserved end residues are part of each CDR3. D genes are given only for firm matches. Only part of the rows carry a size: once, few, many, or a class if the clone is expanded.

D gene: NA; V gene: TRBV30; CDR3 length: 13; clone size: NA; J gene: TRBJ2-3; CDR3 DNA: TGTGCCTGGAGTAAGAGGAGTTCAGATACGCAGTATTTT; CDR3 protein: CAWSKRSSDTQYF
D gene: NA; V gene: TRBV5-4; CDR3 length: 13; clone size: once; J gene: TRBJ1-2; CDR3 DNA: TGTGCCAGCAGCTCCATGGGGGAGGATGGCTACACCTTC; CDR3 protein: CASSSMGEDGYTF
D gene: TRBD1; V gene: TRBV10-3; CDR3 length: 15; clone size: NA; J gene: TRBJ2-7; CDR3 DNA: TGTGCCATCATGCGGTTGGGGGCAGGGGGCTACGAGCAGTACTTC; CDR3 protein: CAIMRLGAGGYEQYF
D gene: NA; V gene: TRBV5-1; CDR3 length: 17; clone size: NA; J gene: TRBJ2-3; CDR3 DNA: TGCGCCAGCAGCTTGGCCGTTGGGACTTCTAGCACAGATACGCAGTATTTT; CDR3 protein: CASSLAVGTSSTDTQYF
D gene: TRBD2; V gene: TRBV5-1; CDR3 length: 19; clone size: NA; J gene: TRBJ2-1; CDR3 DNA: TGCGCCAGCAGCTTAAGACTAGCGGCGGATTTTCGCTCCTACAATGAGCAGTTCTTC; CDR3 protein: CASSLRLAADFRSYNEQFF
D gene: NA; V gene: TRBV7-2; CDR3 length: 14; clone size: NA; J gene: TRBJ2-3; CDR3 DNA: TGTGCCAGCAGCTTAGATCCTTCGACAGATACGCAGTATTTT; CDR3 protein: CASSLDPSTDTQYF
D gene: NA; V gene: TRBV11-3; CDR3 length: 16; clone size: NA; J gene: TRBJ1-4; CDR3 DNA: TGTGCCAGCAGCTTAGGACAGGATGCAACTAATGAAAAACTGTTTTTT; CDR3 protein: CASSLGQDATNEKLFF
D gene: NA; V gene: TRBV18; CDR3 length: 12; clone size: few; J gene: TRBJ2-1; CDR3 DNA: TGTGCCAGCTCACCGTGGTCCGGTGAGCAGTTCTTC; CDR3 protein: CASSPWSGEQFF
D gene: NA; V gene: TRBV9; CDR3 length: 15; clone size: few; J gene: TRBJ1-6; CDR3 DNA: TGTGCCAGCAGCGTAGGGGGCTCTACAAATTCACCCCTCCACTTT; CDR3 protein: CASSVGGSTNSPLHF
D gene: NA; V gene: TRBV19; CDR3 length: 15; clone size: NA; J gene: TRBJ1-2; CDR3 DNA: TGTGCCAGTAGTAAACTGACACTTATTAACTATGGCTACACCTTC; CDR3 protein: CASSKLTLINYGYTF
D gene: TRBD2; V gene: TRBV7-2; CDR3 length: 12; clone size: medium-sized; J gene: TRBJ2-7; CDR3 DNA: TGTGCCATCAAGCGGGGGGCCTACGAGCAGTACTTC; CDR3 protein: CAIKRGAYEQYF
D gene: TRBD2; V gene: TRBV11-2; CDR3 length: 18; clone size: NA; J gene: TRBJ2-3; CDR3 DNA: TGTGCCAGCAGCCTTCGCCTCGGTAGCGGGAGAGGAATAGATACGCAGTATTTT; CDR3 protein: CASSLRLGSGRGIDTQYF
D gene: TRBD2; V gene: TRBV7-9; CDR3 length: 15; clone size: NA; J gene: TRBJ2-1; CDR3 DNA: TGTGCCAGCAGCCCCAGCGGGAGCTCCTACAATGAGCAGTTCTTC; CDR3 protein: CASSPSGSSYNEQFF
D gene: NA; V gene: TRBV28; CDR3 length: 16; clone size: NA; J gene: TRBJ2-7; CDR3 DNA: TGTGCCAGCAGTTTCTCCACGACAGGTACCTCCTACGAGCAGTACTTC; CDR3 protein: CASSFSTTGTSYEQYF
D gene: TRBD2; V gene: TRBV29-1; CDR3 length: 15; clone size: NA; J gene: TRBJ2-3; CDR3 DNA: TGCAGCGGATCGAGGAGCGGGGGGGCCCAAGATACGCAGTATTTT; CDR3 protein: CSGSRSGGAQDTQYF
D gene: TRBD1; V gene: TRBV27; CDR3 length: 17; clone size: NA; J gene: TRBJ1-2; CDR3 DNA: TGTGCCAGCAGTGACCGGGACAGGGGGGGATCTAACTATGGCTACACCTTC; CDR3 protein: CASSDRDRGGSNYGYTF
D gene: NA; V gene: TRBV7-2; CDR3 length: 16; clone size: NA; J gene: TRBJ2-7; CDR3 DNA: TGTGCCAGCAGCTTAGTCTCGAGTAGCTACACCTACGAGCAGTACTTC; CDR3 protein: CASSLVSSSYTYEQYF
D gene: TRBD2; V gene: TRBV6-1; CDR3 length: 15; clone size: NA; J gene: TRBJ2-7; CDR3 DNA: TGTGCCAGCAGTGAAGCGCTAGCGGGAGTGCACGAGCAGTACTTC; CDR3 protein: CASSEALAGVHEQYF
D gene: TRBD1; V gene: TRBV5-1; CDR3 length: 15; clone size: NA; J gene: TRBJ2-7; CDR3 DNA: TGCGCCAGCAGCTTGGGTGGGACAGGGGTTTACGAGCAGTACTTC; CDR3 protein: CASSLGGTGVYEQYF
D gene: TRBD2; V gene: TRBV2; CDR3 length: 14; clone size: NA; J gene: TRBJ2-7; CDR3 DNA: TGTGCCAGCAGTGAACGGGGGGTCCGGTCCGAGCAGTACTTC; CDR3 protein: CASSERGVRSEQYF
D gene: NA; V gene: TRBV2; CDR3 length: 12; clone size: NA; J gene: TRBJ2-3; CDR3 DNA: TGTGCCTGCCGAGGACAGAAATTTACGCAGTATTTT; CDR3 protein: CACRGQKFTQYF
D gene: TRBD1; V gene: TRBV7-6; CDR3 length: 16; clone size: few; J gene: TRBJ1-3; CDR3 DNA: TGTGCCAGCAGCTTAACAGGGGGTAGCTCTGGAAACACCATATATTTT; CDR3 protein: CASSLTGGSSGNTIYF
D gene: TRBD1; V gene: TRBV10-3; CDR3 length: 16; clone size: NA; J gene: TRBJ1-4; CDR3 DNA: TGTGCCATCAGTGACGGGACAGGGGAGGAGGGTGAAAAACTGTTTTTT; CDR3 protein: CAISDGTGEEGEKLFF
D gene: TRBD1; V gene: TRBV6-1; CDR3 length: 13; clone size: NA; J gene: TRBJ2-3; CDR3 DNA: TGTGCCAGCGGGACAGCTAACACAGATACGCAGTATTTT; CDR3 protein: CASGTANTDTQYF
D gene: NA; V gene: TRBV18; CDR3 length: 14; clone size: NA; J gene: TRBJ2-7; CDR3 DNA: TGTGCCAGCTCACCCCCGGTCCTATCCTACGAGCAGTACTTC; CDR3 protein: CASSPPVLSYEQYF
D gene: TRBD1; V gene: TRBV25-1; CDR3 length: 15; clone size: few; J gene: TRBJ2-7; CDR3 DNA: TGTGCCAGCAGTCAGACAGGGGGTTCATGGTACGAGCAGTACTTC; CDR3 protein: CASSQTGGSWYEQYF
D gene: TRBD1; V gene: TRBV5-4; CDR3 length: 15; clone size: NA; J gene: TRBJ1-1; CDR3 DNA: TGTGCCAGCAGCCCCTGGGACAGGAGGAACACTGAAGCTTTCTTT; CDR3 protein: CASSPWDRRNTEAFF
D gene: NA; V gene: TRBV19; CDR3 length: 14; clone size: NA; J gene: TRBJ1-1; CDR3 DNA: TGTGCCAGTAGTATGATAGGACAGCTAGGAGAAGCTTTCTTT; CDR3 protein: CASSMIGQLGEAFF
D gene: TRBD2; V gene: TRBV18; CDR3 length: 17; clone size: NA; J gene: TRBJ2-5; CDR3 DNA: TGTGCCAGCTCACCACCGCTAGCGGGGGCCAGGGGTGAGACCCAGTACTTC; CDR3 protein: CASSPPLAGARGETQYF
D gene: TRBD2; V gene: TRBV4-3; CDR3 length: 15; clone size: NA; J gene: TRBJ2-1; CDR3 DNA: TGCGCCAGCAGCCAAGGGACTAGCGGGTGGAATGAGCAGTTCTTC; CDR3 protein: CASSQGTSGWNEQFF
D gene: TRBD2; V gene: TRBV6-5; CDR3 length: 15; clone size: NA; J gene: TRBJ2-7; CDR3 DNA: TGTGCCAGCAGTCTAGGACTAGCGGGTTCTCGCGAGCAGTACTTC; CDR3 protein: CASSLGLAGSREQYF
D gene: TRBD2; V gene: TRBV7-8; CDR3 length: 17; clone size: NA; J gene: TRBJ2-5; CDR3 DNA: TGTGCCAGCAGCTTAGTTCAAGGTGCGGGAGGGATAGAGACCCAGTACTTC; CDR3 protein: CASSLVQGAGGIETQYF
D gene: NA; V gene: TRBV6-5; CDR3 length: 13; clone size: NA; J gene: TRBJ2-7; CDR3 DNA: TGTGCCAGCAGTCAACACCCCCGCCGCGAGCAGTACTTC; CDR3 protein: CASSQHPRREQYF
D gene: TRBD2; V gene: TRBV5-4; CDR3 length: 18; clone size: NA; J gene: TRBJ2-1; CDR3 DNA: TGTGCCAGCAGCTTGGACAGGGTGGGGCTAGCGGGGTACAATGAGCAGTTCTTC; CDR3 protein: CASSLDRVGLAGYNEQFF
D gene: NA; V gene: TRBV27; CDR3 length: 15; clone size: NA; J gene: TRBJ1-1; CDR3 DNA: TGTGCCAGCAGTTTTCAGCCCAGGTCGAACACTGAAGCTTTCTTT; CDR3 protein: CASSFQPRSNTEAFF
D gene: NA; V gene: TRBV6-5; CDR3 length: 13; clone size: few; J gene: TRBJ1-2; CDR3 DNA: TGTGCCAGCAGTTACACCCGGACAGATGGCTACACCTTC; CDR3 protein: CASSYTRTDGYTF
D gene: TRBD1; V gene: TRBV7-9; CDR3 length: 14; clone size: NA; J gene: TRBJ1-5; CDR3 DNA: TGTGCCAGCAGCTTCTCGGACAGGGAAGGACCCCAGCATTTT; CDR3 protein: CASSFSDREGPQHF
D gene: NA; V gene: TRBV4-3; CDR3 length: 14; clone size: NA; J gene: TRBJ2-7; CDR3 DNA: TGCGCCAGCAGCCAAGTCATCAATTCCTACGAGCAGTACTTC; CDR3 protein: CASSQVINSYEQYF
D gene: TRBD1; V gene: TRBV28; CDR3 length: 12; clone size: NA; J gene: TRBJ1-1; CDR3 DNA: TGTGCCAGCATCCTGTCAGGGGGTGAAGCTTTCTTT; CDR3 protein: CASILSGGEAFF
D gene: NA; V gene: TRBV27; CDR3 length: 14; clone size: NA; J gene: TRBJ2-7; CDR3 DNA: TGTGCCAGCAGTTTCCAGGCCTACTCCTACGAGCAGTACTTC; CDR3 protein: CASSFQAYSYEQYF
D gene: NA; V gene: TRBV27; CDR3 length: 13; clone size: NA; J gene: TRBJ1-6; CDR3 DNA: TGTGCCAGCAGTATATCAGAGGATTCACCCCTCCACTTT; CDR3 protein: CASSISEDSPLHF
D gene: NA; V gene: TRBV4-3; CDR3 length: 19; clone size: few; J gene: TRBJ1-2; CDR3 DNA: TGCGCCAGCAGCCAGGACCCCCTTGGCGACAGGAATAAAAACTATGGCTACACCTTC; CDR3 protein: CASSQDPLGDRNKNYGYTF
D gene: NA; V gene: TRBV6-5; CDR3 length: 14; clone size: NA; J gene: TRBJ1-6; CDR3 DNA: TGTGCCAGCAGTTACTCGAGCCTCAATTCACCCCTCCACTTT; CDR3 protein: CASSYSSLNSPLHF
D gene: NA; V gene: TRBV11-2; CDR3 length: 13; clone size: NA; J gene: TRBJ1-2; CDR3 DNA: TGTGCCAGCCGTCCTGGCAGTTTTGGTGGCTACACCTTC; CDR3 protein: CASRPGSFGGYTF
D gene: NA; V gene: TRBV19; CDR3 length: 12; clone size: NA; J gene: TRBJ1-2; CDR3 DNA: TGTGCCATCAACGACAGATACTATGGCTACACCTTC; CDR3 protein: CAINDRYYGYTF
D gene: NA; V gene: TRBV6-6; CDR3 length: 13; clone size: NA; J gene: TRBJ2-7; CDR3 DNA: TGTGCCAGCAGCCGATCCGAGGGTTACGAGCAGTACTTC; CDR3 protein: CASSRSEGYEQYF
D gene: NA; V gene: TRBV2; CDR3 length: 15; clone size: NA; J gene: TRBJ2-7; CDR3 DNA: TGTGCCAGCAGTGGGGACTCCCACGCTACGTACGAGCAGTACTTC; CDR3 protein: CASSGDSHATYEQYF
D gene: NA; V gene: TRBV2; CDR3 length: 13; clone size: NA; J gene: TRBJ1-5; CDR3 DNA: TGTGCCAGCAGCAATAGTGTAGATCAGCCCCAGCATTTT; CDR3 protein: CASSNSVDQPQHF
D gene: NA; V gene: TRBV4-3; CDR3 length: 17; clone size: NA; J gene: TRBJ2-3; CDR3 DNA: TGCGCCAGCAGCCAAGACAGAGGCCTAGTCTCTTCAGATACGCAGTATTTT; CDR3 protein: CASSQDRGLVSSDTQYF
D gene: NA; V gene: TRBV5-4; CDR3 length: 13; clone size: NA; J gene: TRBJ2-7; CDR3 DNA: TGTGCCTCGCGGAGCAGGGATTCATACGAGCAGTACTTC; CDR3 protein: CASRSRDSYEQYF
D gene: TRBD2; V gene: TRBV7-2; CDR3 length: 16; clone size: NA; J gene: TRBJ2-5; CDR3 DNA: TGTGCCAGCAGCCGTCGGACTAGCGGGGCGGGAGAGACCCAGTACTTC; CDR3 protein: CASSRRTSGAGETQYF